This is a list of T cell receptor beta chains from one sample in a study of blood T cell repertoires in COVID-19. The method was immunoSEQ multiplex PCR; TCRdb's version includes in-frame clones alone and lacks a portion of them. The top ten clones hold under 3% of a sample with 50,000 or so clones, around 84% of them seen once. The sequencing input was peripheral blood. These receptors were collected from a man in his fifties or sixties with acute or convalescent COVID-19. CDR3s leave out the opening cysteine and the closing phenylalanine or tryptophan. Clone size appears in some rows only: once, few, many, or a class for an expanded clone.

few	TRBV5-1	ASSPGQSNYEQY
.	TRBV7-2	ASTIRRGGSTDTQY
few	TRBV19	ASSAPGVGNEKLF
.	TRBV3-1/TRBV3-2	ASSQGTGHQPQH
once	TRBV3-1/TRBV3-2	ASSPLSGLAGSSYEQY
once	TRBV6-5	ASKPSGSGDTQY
.	TRBV5-1	ASSLQGTGGELF
.	TRBV6-4	ASSAASGSTDTQY
few	TRBV12-5	ASGLVIQHNEKLF
.	TRBV3-1/TRBV3-2	ASSQVAGPYGYT
.	TRBV9	ASSVVPGMYGYT
few	TRBV14	ASSPIFPGNTEAF
once	TRBV28	ASTGHATNEKLF
.	TRBV27	ASSVQGEAWNTIY
few	TRBV7-3	ASSSTGDSGNTIY
few	TRBV5-6	ASSLLGLEGYEQF
.	TRBV28	ASSFLYGTGEEKLF
.	TRBV27	ASSLSTGGGETQY
.	TRBV7-9	ASSDRDYSTDTQY
medium-sized	TRBV27	ASSLLASGTDEQF
.	TRBV6-5	ASTKGRETDTQY
.	TRBV28	ASSLLAREQY
.	TRBV7-8	ASSWDRGNSYNSPLH
.	TRBV2	ASSEMGRGTGELF
.	TRBV28	ASSLGGGGNTIY
.	TRBV9	ASSGGTTQETQY
.	TRBV5-4	ASSYGQGRYEQY
.	TRBV6-1	ASSEAQGSTEAF
.	TRBV3-1/TRBV3-2	ASSQVENTQY
.	TRBV29-1	SVEGFREGPSGEETQY
.	TRBV30	AWSPTGFQPQH
.	TRBV28	ASMDRADYGYT
.	TRBV4-2	ASSQGTVYNEQF
.	TRBV27	ASSFFGDRVNTEAF
.	TRBV7-9	ASSPLVNNGELF
.	TRBV28	ASILSLNTEAF
few	TRBV27	ASSLGQSSYNSPLH
medium-sized	TRBV19	ASSARRVNTGELF
.	TRBV11-2	ASSLVSQGGGDTQY
.	TRBV7-9	ASSLGARGETDTQY
medium-sized	TRBV12-5	ASGLVLRTGVFDEQF
.	TRBV5-1	ASSLDGRALEPQH
.	TRBV19	ASSTRTGIQPQH
.	TRBV7-6	ASSRTGWDGELF
.	TRBV5-1	ASSLSSGSFDEQY
.	TRBV19	ASSIGGGRTEAF
.	TRBV2	ASKWTSDESTDTQY
once	TRBV4-1	ASSQDAALNYNEQF
.	TRBV28	ASSWGLAGSGEQY
once	TRBV7-8	ASSPSWASYEQY
.	TRBV18	ASSPGQGAEAF
.	TRBV5-5	ASSFDGRGTYEQY
.	TRBV28	ASSPQGAKNIQY